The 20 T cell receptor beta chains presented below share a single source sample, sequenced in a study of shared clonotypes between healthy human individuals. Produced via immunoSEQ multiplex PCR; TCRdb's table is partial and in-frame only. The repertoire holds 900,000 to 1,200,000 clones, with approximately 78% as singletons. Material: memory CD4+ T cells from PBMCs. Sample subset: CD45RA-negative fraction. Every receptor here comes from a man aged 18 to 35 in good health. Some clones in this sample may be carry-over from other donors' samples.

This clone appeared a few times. In DNA form, the CDR3 reads TGTGCCAGCAACATTGGGTACAGGGAGAACTATGGCTACACCTTC. It encodes CASNIGYRENYGYTF. The chain uses TRBV28 and TRBJ1-2, with D possibly being TRBD1 (6 bases). Germline V lookup: CDR1 MDHEN, CDR2 SYDVKM. Trimming left V 7 bases short and J 2 bases short, with 17 bases between. CDR3 length: 15 residues.

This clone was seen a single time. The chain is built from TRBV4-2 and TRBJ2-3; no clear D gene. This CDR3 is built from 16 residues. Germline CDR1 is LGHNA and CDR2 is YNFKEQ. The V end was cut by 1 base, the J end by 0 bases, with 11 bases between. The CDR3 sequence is CASSQGSSVSTDTQYF. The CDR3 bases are TGTGCCAGCAGCCAAGGTTCGTCAGTTAGCACAGATACGCAGTATTTT.

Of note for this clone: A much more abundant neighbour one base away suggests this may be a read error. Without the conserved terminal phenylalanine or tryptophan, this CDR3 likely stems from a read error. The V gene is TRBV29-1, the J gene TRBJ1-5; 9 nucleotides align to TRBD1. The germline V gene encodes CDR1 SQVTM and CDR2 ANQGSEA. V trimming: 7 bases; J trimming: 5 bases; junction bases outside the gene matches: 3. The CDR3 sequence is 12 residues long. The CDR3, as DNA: TGCAGCGCGGGGACAGGGCATCAGCCCCAGCATCTT. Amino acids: CSAGTGHQPQHL.

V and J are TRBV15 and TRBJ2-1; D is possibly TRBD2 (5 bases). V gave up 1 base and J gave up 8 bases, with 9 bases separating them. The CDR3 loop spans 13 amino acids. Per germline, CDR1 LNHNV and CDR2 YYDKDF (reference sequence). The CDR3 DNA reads TGTGCCACCAGCAGAGTTCCGGGATATGAGCAGTTCTTC. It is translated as CATSRVPGYEQFF.

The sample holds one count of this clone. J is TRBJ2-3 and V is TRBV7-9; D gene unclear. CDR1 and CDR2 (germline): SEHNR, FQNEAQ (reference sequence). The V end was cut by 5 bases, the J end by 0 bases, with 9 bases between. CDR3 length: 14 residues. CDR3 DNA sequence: TGTGCCAGCAGCACCCCGACTAGCACAGATACGCAGTATTTT. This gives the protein CASSTPTSTDTQYF.

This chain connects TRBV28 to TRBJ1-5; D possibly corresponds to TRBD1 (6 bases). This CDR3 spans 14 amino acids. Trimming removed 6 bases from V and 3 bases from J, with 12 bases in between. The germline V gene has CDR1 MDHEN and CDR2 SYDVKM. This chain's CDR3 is CASSPVGANQPQHF. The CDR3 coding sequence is TGTGCCAGCAGCCCCGTGGGGGCCAATCAGCCCCAGCATTTT.

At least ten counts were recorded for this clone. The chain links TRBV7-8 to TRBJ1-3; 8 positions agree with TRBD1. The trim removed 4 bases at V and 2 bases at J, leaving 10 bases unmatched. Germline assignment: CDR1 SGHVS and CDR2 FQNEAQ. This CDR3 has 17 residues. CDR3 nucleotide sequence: TGTGCCAGCAGCTCTCGGACAGGGCGACGGACTGGAAACACCATATATTTT. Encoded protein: CASSSRTGRRTGNTIYF. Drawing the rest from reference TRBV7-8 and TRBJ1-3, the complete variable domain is GAGVSQSPRYKVAKRGQDVALRCDPISGHVSLFWYQQALGQGPEFLTYFQNEAQLDKSGLPSDRFFAERPEGSVSTLKIQRTQQEDSAVYLCASSSRTGRRTGNTIYFGEGSWLTVV.

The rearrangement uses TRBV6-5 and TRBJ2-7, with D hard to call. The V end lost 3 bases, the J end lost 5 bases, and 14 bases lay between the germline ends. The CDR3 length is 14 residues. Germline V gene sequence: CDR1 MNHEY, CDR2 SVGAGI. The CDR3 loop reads CASSYLAMGDEQYF. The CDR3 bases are TGTGCCAGCAGTTATCTGGCCATGGGCGACGAGCAGTACTTC.

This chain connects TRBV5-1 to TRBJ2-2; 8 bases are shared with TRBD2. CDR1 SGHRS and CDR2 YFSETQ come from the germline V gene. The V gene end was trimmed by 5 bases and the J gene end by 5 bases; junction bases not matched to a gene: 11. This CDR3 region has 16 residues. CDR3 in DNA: TGCGCCAGCAGATTCCCGGGACTAGGAATAACCGGGGAGCTGTTTTTT. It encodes CASRFPGLGITGELFF.

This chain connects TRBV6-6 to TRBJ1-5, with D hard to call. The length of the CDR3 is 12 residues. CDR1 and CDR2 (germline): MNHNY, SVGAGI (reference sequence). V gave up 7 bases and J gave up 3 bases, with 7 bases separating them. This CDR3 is CASTLLNQPQHF. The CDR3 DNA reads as TGTGCCAGCACCTTGCTCAATCAGCCCCAGCATTTT.

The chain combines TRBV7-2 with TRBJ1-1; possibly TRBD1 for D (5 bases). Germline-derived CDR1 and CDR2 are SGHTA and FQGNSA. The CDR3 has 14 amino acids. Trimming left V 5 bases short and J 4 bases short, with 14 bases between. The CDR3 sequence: CASSPQGVSTEAFF. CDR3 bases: TGTGCCAGCAGCCCTCAGGGTGTTAGCACTGAAGCTTTCTTT.

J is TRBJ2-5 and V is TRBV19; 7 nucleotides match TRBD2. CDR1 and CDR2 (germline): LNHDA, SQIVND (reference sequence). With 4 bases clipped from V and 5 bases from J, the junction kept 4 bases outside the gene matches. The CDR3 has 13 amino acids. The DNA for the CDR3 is TGTGCCAGTAGTAAACGGGGAGGGGAGACCCAGTACTTC. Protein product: CASSKRGGETQYF.

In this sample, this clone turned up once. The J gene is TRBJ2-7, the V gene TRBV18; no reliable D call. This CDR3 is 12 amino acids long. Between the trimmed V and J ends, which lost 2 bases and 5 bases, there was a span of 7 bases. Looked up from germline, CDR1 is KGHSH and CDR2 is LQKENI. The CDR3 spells CASSPSQDEQYF. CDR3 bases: TGTGCCAGCTCACCATCCCAGGACGAGCAGTACTTC.

This chain's CDR3 is CASSERQADQPQHF. The CDR3 nucleotides are TGTGCCAGCAGTGAGAGGCAGGCAGATCAGCCCCAGCATTTT. V usage is TRBV2 and J usage is TRBJ1-5; D gene uncertain. The germline gives CDR1 SNHLY, CDR2 FYNNEI. Between the trimmed V and J ends, which lost 3 bases and 5 bases, there was a span of 11 bases. CDR3 length: 14 residues.

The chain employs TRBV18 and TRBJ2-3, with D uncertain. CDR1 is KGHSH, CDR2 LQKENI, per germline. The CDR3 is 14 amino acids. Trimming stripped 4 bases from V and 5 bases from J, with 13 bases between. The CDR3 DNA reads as TGTGCCAGCTCACTAGAAGAGTATAGAGATACGCAGTATTTT. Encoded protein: CASSLEEYRDTQYF.

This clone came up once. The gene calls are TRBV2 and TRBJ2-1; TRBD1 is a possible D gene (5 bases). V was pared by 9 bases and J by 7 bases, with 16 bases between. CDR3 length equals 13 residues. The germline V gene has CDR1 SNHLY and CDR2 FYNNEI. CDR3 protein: CASTGAPRNEQFF. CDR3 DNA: TGTGCCAGTACAGGAGCCCCTAGGAATGAGCAGTTCTTC.

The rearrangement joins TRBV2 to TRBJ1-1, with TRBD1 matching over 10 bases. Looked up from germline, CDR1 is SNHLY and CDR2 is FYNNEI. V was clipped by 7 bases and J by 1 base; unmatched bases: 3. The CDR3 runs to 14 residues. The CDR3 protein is CASTWTGGNTEAFF. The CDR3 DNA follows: TGTGCCAGCACCTGGACAGGGGGGAACACTGAAGCTTTCTTT.

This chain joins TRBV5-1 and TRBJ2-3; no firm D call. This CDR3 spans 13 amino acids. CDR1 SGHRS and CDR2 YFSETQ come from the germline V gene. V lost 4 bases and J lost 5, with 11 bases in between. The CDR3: CASSDFSRDTQYF. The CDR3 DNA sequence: TGCGCCAGCAGCGATTTTTCACGAGATACGCAGTATTTT.

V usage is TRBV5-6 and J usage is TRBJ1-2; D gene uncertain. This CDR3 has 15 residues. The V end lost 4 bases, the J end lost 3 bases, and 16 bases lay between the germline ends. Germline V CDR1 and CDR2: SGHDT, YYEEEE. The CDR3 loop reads CASSREGVMDYGYTF. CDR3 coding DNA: TGTGCCAGCAGCCGGGAGGGAGTAATGGACTATGGCTACACCTTC.

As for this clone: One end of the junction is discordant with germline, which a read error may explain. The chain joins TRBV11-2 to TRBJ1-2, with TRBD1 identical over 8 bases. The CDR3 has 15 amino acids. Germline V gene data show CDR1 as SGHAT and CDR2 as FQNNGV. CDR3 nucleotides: TGTGCCAGCAGCTTAATCAGGGGGCGCGACTATGGCCACACCTTC. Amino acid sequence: CASSLIRGRDYGHTF.